A single sample is the source of the 17 T cell receptor beta chains below, sequenced in a study of graft-versus-host responses after intestinal transplantation. Repertoires were generated with immunoSEQ multiplex PCR, while TCRdb's copy carries only in-frame clones and drops some. The sample carries about 39,000 clones, about 95% recorded once. These receptors' targets are unknown. Sequencing used unstimulated CD8+ T cells sorted from spleen or lymph node cells, obtained before transplant. Receptors originate from a human donor who was the organ donor for an intestinal transplant.

This chain connects TRBV25-1 to TRBJ2-7; the D is unclear. Germline CDR1 reads MGHDK; CDR2 reads SYGVNS. V was pared by 3 bases and J by 3 bases, with 9 bases between. CDR3 size: 13 residues. DNA for the CDR3: TGTGCCAGCAGTGACCACGGATACTACGAGCAGTACTTC. Translation: CASSDHGYYEQYF.

This rearrangement joins TRBV2 to TRBJ1-1; D remains unclear. The V gene's germline CDR1 is SNHLY and CDR2 FYNNEI. V was trimmed by 0 bases and J by 1 base, leaving 30 bases between them. This CDR3 contains 22 residues. The DNA of the CDR3 is TGTGCCAGCAGTGAAGCGCTTCGCCCACTCGAAACACGGCTAGCAGCGAACACTGAAGCTTTCTTT. Translated: CASSEALRPLETRLAANTEAFF.

About this clone itself: One junction end disagrees with the germline gene, perhaps due to a read error. In the same sample, other DNA sequences code for this CDR3. The V call is TRBV16, the J call TRBJ1-5; D not certain. Germline CDR1 KGHSY, CDR2 FQNENV. CDR3 length: 15 amino acids. The DNA for the CDR3 is TGTGCCAGCAGTCAATGTGCCTATAGCAATCAGCCCCAGCATTTT. It specifies CASSQCAYSNQPQHF. The full variable domain, with the rest looked up from reference TRBV16 and TRBJ1-5, is GEEVAQTPKHLVRGEGQKAKLYCAPIKGHSYVFWYQQVLKNEFKFLISFQNENVFDETGMPKERFSAKCLPNSPCSLEIQATKLEDSAVYFCASSQCAYSNQPQHFGDGTRLSIL.

The genes are TRBV4-3 and TRBJ1-2, with D unclear. The CDR3 is made up of 15 amino acids. Germline CDR1 LGHNA, CDR2 YSLEER. V was cut by 0 bases and J by 6 bases, with 14 bases left in between. As DNA, the CDR3 is TGCGCCAGCAGCCAAGAACGAAGCGGACGGGATGGCTACACCTTC. It codes for CASSQERSGRDGYTF.

The gene calls are TRBV9 and TRBJ1-2; D ambiguous. CDR1 SGDLS and CDR2 YYNGEE come from the germline V gene. The ends were cut back, 0 bases at V and 2 bases at J, with 8 bases in the middle. The CDR3 consists of 14 residues. The chain's CDR3 is CASSVGRGNYGYTF. DNA for the CDR3: TGTGCCAGCAGCGTAGGCCGAGGAAACTATGGCTACACCTTC.

The chain links TRBV11-2 to TRBJ2-7; D is ambiguous. Germline V CDR1 and CDR2: SGHAT, FQNNGV. Trimming took off 4 bases at V and 7 bases at J, with 23 bases between the two ends. This CDR3 has 16 residues. The CDR3 DNA reads TGTGCCAGCAGCTCCCTCCGTGAGGAAGGGCCTTATGAGCAGTACTTC. Translated: CASSSLREEGPYEQYF.

This clone came up once. The chain links TRBV10-2 to TRBJ2-7, with 7 positions matching TRBD2. Trimming removed 2 bases from V and 2 bases from J; junction bases left unmatched: 3. The CDR3 runs 14 residues. Germline assignment: CDR1 WSHSY and CDR2 SAAADI. In DNA, the CDR3 is TGCGCCAGCAGTGAGAAGGGGAGGGCCTACGAGCAGTACTTC. Its translation is CASSEKGRAYEQYF.

The chain carries TRBV2 and TRBJ1-1; 8 bases align to TRBD1. J gave up 1 base and V 6 bases, and 7 bases lay outside the gene matches. The CDR3 has 15 amino acids. Germline values: CDR1 SNHLY, CDR2 FYNNEI. The CDR3 protein is CASRWGTGGNTEAFF. The CDR3, as DNA: TGTGCCAGCAGGTGGGGGACAGGTGGGAACACTGAAGCTTTCTTT.

This chain joins TRBV2 and TRBJ2-1; TRBD2 matches at 9 bases. Unmatched junction bases numbered 4, after V lost 10 bases and J lost 0 bases. Looked up from germline, CDR1 is SNHLY and CDR2 is FYNNEI. The CDR3 is made up of 14 amino acids. The CDR3 spells CATRGGGSYNEQFF. In nucleotides, the CDR3 is TGTGCCACCCGCGGGGGGGGCTCCTACAATGAGCAGTTCTTC.

The V gene is TRBV6-5, the J gene TRBJ2-1; 13 bases map to TRBD2. V lost 5 bases and J lost 9; bases outside the gene matches: 7. This CDR3 comprises 15 residues. Per germline, CDR1 MNHEY and CDR2 SVGAGI. The CDR3 loop is CASSVLAGGLVEQFF. The CDR3 bases are TGTGCCAGCAGTGTACTAGCGGGGGGGCTCGTTGAGCAGTTCTTC.

The chain joins TRBV12-1 to TRBJ1-1; the D segment call TRBD1 is taken from the table without a DNA check. TRBV12-1 is a documented pseudogene. The CDR3 spans 16 residues. The CDR3 region has the DNA TGTGCCAGCAGCTTTAATTTCGCAGGGGTCAACACTGAAGCTTTCTTT. As protein: CASSFNFAGVNTEAFF.

The chain is built from TRBV4-2 and TRBJ2-5, with D possibly TRBD2 on 6 matching bases. Deletions cut 2 bases from V and 4 bases from J, with 8 bases between. Germline V gene sequence: CDR1 LGHNA, CDR2 YNFKEQ. The CDR3 loop spans 13 amino acids. The DNA of the CDR3 is TGTGCCAGCAGCCAATGGGGAGGAGAGACCCAGTACTTC. Encoded protein: CASSQWGGETQYF.

This clone was observed a handful of times. The chain recombines TRBV2 with TRBJ1-4, with D hard to call. Trimming cost V 8 bases and J 5 bases, with 9 bases left between them. The CDR3 runs 12 residues. Germline values: CDR1 SNHLY, CDR2 FYNNEI. The CDR3 region has the DNA TGTGCCAGCGTTGGACGGAATGAAAAACTGTTTTTT. Protein product: CASVGRNEKLFF.

The chain uses TRBV7-9 and TRBJ2-3; weak D call: TRBD1 (5 bases). The V and J ends lost 5 bases and 2 bases respectively, with 8 bases between them. CDR3 length: 13 amino acids. Germline loops: CDR1 SEHNR, CDR2 FQNEAQ (reference sequence). CDR3 sequence: CASSPGYTDTQYF. The CDR3, as DNA: TGTGCCAGCAGCCCAGGGTACACAGATACGCAGTATTTT.

This chain uses TRBV27 with TRBJ1-2; no clear D. V was cut by 6 bases and J by 2 bases, with 10 bases left in between. CDR3 length equals 13 residues. Per the germline V gene, CDR1 is MNHEY and CDR2 is SMNVEV (reference sequence). The CDR3 loop reads CASSLGGNYGYTF. For the CDR3, the DNA is TGTGCCAGCAGCCTAGGAGGCAACTATGGCTACACCTTC.

In its sample, this clone was seen once. The genes are TRBV29-1 and TRBJ2-7; D is perhaps TRBD2 (6 bases). The CDR3 contains 12 residues. Germline V gene lookup returns CDR1 SQVTM and CDR2 ANQGSEA. V was trimmed by 7 bases and J by 2 bases, leaving 12 bases between them. DNA of the CDR3: TGCAGCGCTGGGACTGCCACCTACGAGCAGTACTTC. Translation gives CSAGTATYEQYF.

The V and J genes are TRBV27 and TRBJ2-7, with D tentatively TRBD1 or TRBD2 (5 bases each). Germline CDR1 and CDR2: MNHEY and SMNVEV (reference sequence). The V end lost 5 bases, the J end lost 0 bases, and 14 bases lay between the germline ends. The CDR3 totals 15 residues. The CDR3 here is CASSDGTASSYEQYF. The CDR3 bases are TGTGCCAGCAGTGACGGGACCGCGAGCTCCTACGAGCAGTACTTC.